This T cell receptor (beta chain) derives from a study of blood T cell repertoires in COVID-19. Measured with immunoSEQ multiplex PCR; TCRdb has only the in-frame clones, and not every one. In the table there are 250,000 to 400,000 clones, approximately 87% of which are singletons. The V gene's germline CDR1 is LGHNA and CDR2 YSLEER. The CDR3 is 18 amino acids. After removal of 0 bases from V and 7 bases from J, the junction contained 13 bases not matched to a gene. The sample consisted of PBMCs or T cells enriched from blood (not recorded which). The J gene is TRBJ2-1, the V gene TRBV4-3; 9 nucleotides line up with TRBD2. The receptor was derived from a woman in her 30s who had recovered from COVID-19. For the CDR3, the DNA is TGCGCCAGCAGCCAAGATCCTAACGCGGGGGGGCCTACGAATGAGCAGTTCTTC. It encodes CASSQDPNAGGPTNEQFF.